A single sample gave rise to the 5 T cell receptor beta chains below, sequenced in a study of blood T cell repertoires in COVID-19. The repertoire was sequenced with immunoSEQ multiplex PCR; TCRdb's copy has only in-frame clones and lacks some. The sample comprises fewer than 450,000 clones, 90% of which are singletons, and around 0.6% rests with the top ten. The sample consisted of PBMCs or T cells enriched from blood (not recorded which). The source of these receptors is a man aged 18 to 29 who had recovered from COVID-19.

The CDR3 DNA sequence: TGTGCCAGCAGTACCCGCAGGGTCTCTAATGAAAAACTGTTTTTT. Its translation: CASSTRRVSNEKLFF. V and J are TRBV27 and TRBJ1-4; TRBD1 is a possible D gene (5 bases). Trimming shortened V by 5 bases and J by 3 bases, and 13 bases separated the two germline ends. This CDR3 has 15 residues. Germline V CDR1 and CDR2: MNHEY, SMNVEV (reference sequence).

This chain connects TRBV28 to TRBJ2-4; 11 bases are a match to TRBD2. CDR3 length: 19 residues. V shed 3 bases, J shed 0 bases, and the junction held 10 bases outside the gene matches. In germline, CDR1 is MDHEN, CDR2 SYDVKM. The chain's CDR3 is CASSLATSGSDGAKNIQYF. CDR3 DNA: TGTGCCAGCAGTTTGGCCACTAGCGGGAGTGACGGAGCCAAAAACATTCAGTACTTC.

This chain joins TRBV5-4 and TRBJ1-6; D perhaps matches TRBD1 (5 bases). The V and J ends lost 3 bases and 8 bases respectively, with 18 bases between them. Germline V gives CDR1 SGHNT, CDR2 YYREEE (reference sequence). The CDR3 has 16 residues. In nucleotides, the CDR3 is TGTGCCAGCAGCTCGGGGGGACCGCGGGGTTATTCACCCCTCCACTTT. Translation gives CASSSGGPRGYSPLHF.

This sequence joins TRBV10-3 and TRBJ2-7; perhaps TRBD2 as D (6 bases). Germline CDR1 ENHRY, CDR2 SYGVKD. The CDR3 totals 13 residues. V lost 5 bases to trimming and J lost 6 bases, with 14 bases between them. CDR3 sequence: CAISPGLPSEQYF. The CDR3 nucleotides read TGTGCCATCAGTCCGGGACTCCCCTCCGAGCAGTACTTC.

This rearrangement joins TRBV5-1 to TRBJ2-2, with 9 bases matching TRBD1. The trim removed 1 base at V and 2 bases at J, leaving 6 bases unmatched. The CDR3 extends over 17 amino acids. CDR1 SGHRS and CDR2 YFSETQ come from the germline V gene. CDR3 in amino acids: CASSLPLGQGNTGELFF. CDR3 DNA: TGCGCCAGCAGCTTGCCCTTGGGACAGGGAAACACCGGGGAGCTGTTTTTT.